The T cell receptor (beta chain) described here comes from a study of blood T cells in healthy people across ages. General study findings and limits: With age, beta diversity per million T cells declined roughly linearly, significantly by approximately 40.

The CDR3 length is 18 residues. After removal of 0 bases from V and 2 bases from J, the junction contained 11 bases not matched to a gene. Germline V gene sequence: CDR1 SQVTM, CDR2 ANQGSEA. This clonotype appeared a few times. Its antigen remains unknown. Primed by a sample-barcoded 5' primer and a J-beta primer mix, a second PCR proceeded for roughly 6 to 12 cycles. In TCRdb, the 5' RACE reads were re-called with MiXCR into one record per CDR3 protein. The sample consists of approximately 800,000 distinct CDR3 sequences, 45% to 70% of them appearing once. The V and J genes are TRBV29-1 and TRBJ2-3; 10 positions agree with TRBD2. The TCR was taken from a man aged 35 to 55 in good health. Sequencing input: blood. CDR3 nucleotides: TGCAGCGTTGAAGATCTAGGGGCACTAGCGGGATTCACAGATACGCAGTATTTT. It encodes CSVEDLGALAGFTDTQYF.